A selection of T cell receptor beta chains follows, all from one sample in a study of identical twins' blood T cells. TCRdb reprocessed the 5' RACE reads with MiXCR, giving one entry per CDR3 protein. Here the sample spans 350,000 to 450,000 distinct CDR3 sequences, roughly 30% being singletons. The sample comprised PBMCs. The receptors originated from a woman aged 18-55 years in good health. Each CDR3 is given with its conserved first and last residue. Each record gives: J gene, D gene, CDR3 length, V gene, clone size, CDR3 DNA, CDR3 protein. A D gene is named only where the DNA matches it firmly. Clone size is stated in some rows and not others, as once, few, many or a class when expanded.

>TRBJ1-1|NA|13|TRBV7-2|few
TGTGCCAGCAGCGTCTACATGAACACTGAAGCTTTCTTT
CASSVYMNTEAFF
>TRBJ2-2|NA|13|TRBV2|once
TGTGCCAGCAGTGACGAGGGCACCGGGGAGCTGTTTTTT
CASSDEGTGELFF
>TRBJ1-1|NA|14|TRBV7-9|NA
TGTGCCAGCAGCTTATCTAACGGGGACACTGAAGCTTTCTTT
CASSLSNGDTEAFF
>TRBJ2-3|NA|11|TRBV29-1|NA
TGCAGCGTTAACATAGGAGATACGCAGTATTTT
CSVNIGDTQYF
>TRBJ2-1|TRBD2|17|TRBV3-1|NA
TGTGCCAGCAGCCAAGGATCCGGGACTAGCGGGATCGATGAGCAGTTCTTC
CASSQGSGTSGIDEQFF
>TRBJ2-7|NA|15|TRBV20-1|NA
TGCAGTGCTAGGCCCTTCAGGGAGCCTTTCTACGAGCAGTACTTC
CSARPFREPFYEQYF
>TRBJ2-7|NA|12|TRBV5-6|many
TGTGCCAGCAGCAGGACACTCTACGAGCAGTACTTC
CASSRTLYEQYF
>TRBJ1-5|NA|13|TRBV20-1|few
TGCAGTGCCTCCGACACCGTCAATCAGCCCCAGCATTTT
CSASDTVNQPQHF
>TRBJ1-1|TRBD1|14|TRBV20-1|few
TGCAGTGCCGGGACAGGGGAAATGAACACTGAAGCTTTCTTT
CSAGTGEMNTEAFF
>TRBJ1-1|TRBD1|13|TRBV20-1|NA
TGCAGTGCCAGCGACAGGGTTGAGACTGAAGCTTTCTTT
CSASDRVETEAFF
>TRBJ2-3|NA|13|TRBV29-1|many
TGCAGCGTTGGAGGCGGGGTACTGGGTACGCAGTATTTT
CSVGGGVLGTQYF
>TRBJ2-7|NA|13|TRBV15|NA
TGTGCCACCAGCCGGCAGGGGTTTGAAGAGCAGTACTTC
CATSRQGFEEQYF
>TRBJ2-1|NA|14|TRBV27|NA
TGTGCCAGCAGTTTATTGGTCGGGGCCAATGAGCAGTTCTTC
CASSLLVGANEQFF
>TRBJ2-3|TRBD1|14|TRBV6-6|NA
TGTGCCAGCAGTTACTCGACAGGGACAGATACGCAGTATTTT
CASSYSTGTDTQYF
>TRBJ2-1|NA|13|TRBV7-9|NA
TGTGCCAGCAGCTTTTTAGCCCTCAATGAGCAGTTCTTC
CASSFLALNEQFF
>TRBJ2-1|NA|16|TRBV7-2|few
TGTGCCAGCAGCCGAGCGCGGTCGAGCTCCTACAATGAGCAGTTCTTC
CASSRARSSSYNEQFF
>TRBJ1-2|TRBD1|15|TRBV2|NA
TGTGCCAGCAGTGAAGTGGCGACAGGGAACTATGGCTACACCTTC
CASSEVATGNYGYTF
>TRBJ1-3|NA|15|TRBV28|few
TGTGCCAGCACCCCCTCTAACGGAATAGGAAACACCATATATTTT
CASTPSNGIGNTIYF
>TRBJ1-2|TRBD1|14|TRBV3-1|NA
TGTGCCAGCAGCTCCCCCAGGGGGACGTATGGCTACACCTTC
CASSSPRGTYGYTF
>TRBJ1-2|NA|13|TRBV23-1|NA
TGCGCCAGCAGACGTTTCCCGTGCTATGGCTACACCTTC
CASRRFPCYGYTF
>TRBJ1-2|NA|14|TRBV29-1|NA
TGCAGCGTTGAAGGTCGCAAAAAGGACTATGGCTACACCTTC
CSVEGRKKDYGYTF
>TRBJ2-7|TRBD2|15|TRBV20-1|few
TGCAGTGCTAGAGATTTGGGGACTAGTGGGTACGAGCAGTACTTC
CSARDLGTSGYEQYF
>TRBJ1-1|NA|14|TRBV20-1|NA
TGCAGTGCTAGGGACGGACTGGCGAACACTGAAGCTTTCTTT
CSARDGLANTEAFF
>TRBJ1-2|NA|14|TRBV7-9|NA
TGTGCCAGCAGTTCAATACGGGTATGGGATGGCTACACCTTC
CASSSIRVWDGYTF
>TRBJ1-1|NA|15|TRBV6-5|few
TGTGCCAGCAGTTACTCTTTTTGGGCAGGGGCTGAAGCTTTCTTT
CASSYSFWAGAEAFF
>TRBJ1-2|NA|14|TRBV9|few
TGTGCCAGCAGCGTAGGCGGGGGGGACTATGGCTACACCTTC
CASSVGGGDYGYTF
>TRBJ2-1|TRBD1|18|TRBV5-8|few
TGTGCCAGCAGCTTGACAACAGGGGCCGTTAGCTCCTACAATGAGCAGTTCTTC
CASSLTTGAVSSYNEQFF
>TRBJ1-1|NA|13|TRBV4-1|NA
TGCGCCAGCAGCCTTGGACGAAGGACTGAAGCTTTCTTT
CASSLGRRTEAFF
>TRBJ1-3|NA|15|TRBV3-1|NA
TGTGCCAGCAGCCAAGGAGGAGTCTCTGGAAACACCATATATTTT
CASSQGGVSGNTIYF
>TRBJ2-3|NA|16|TRBV7-9|NA
TGTGCCAGCAGCTTCCCCCCCGCTAGTACCGCGGATACGCAGTATTTT
CASSFPPASTADTQYF
>TRBJ1-2|NA|14|TRBV27|NA
TGTGCCAGCAGTTTATCGGCGGGTCTCCGTGGCTACACCTTC
CASSLSAGLRGYTF
>TRBJ1-5|TRBD1|17|TRBV7-8|NA
TGTGCCAGCAGCTTAAAATTTTTAGGACAGGGGAATCAGCCCCAGCATTTT
CASSLKFLGQGNQPQHF
>TRBJ2-2|NA|15|TRBV6-6|once
TGTGCCATCAGCCTTGATGCAGGGAGCACCGGGGAGCTGTTTTTT
CAISLDAGSTGELFF
>TRBJ1-1|NA|15|TRBV9|NA
TGTGCCAGCAGCGTAGAGCCCGGACGAGGCACTGAAGCTTTCTTT
CASSVEPGRGTEAFF
>TRBJ2-2|NA|16|TRBV4-1|NA
TGCGCCAGCAGCCAAGACAGGGGCCGGTGGACCGGGGAGCTGTTTTTT
CASSQDRGRWTGELFF
>TRBJ1-6|NA|12|TRBV12-3/TRBV12-4|many
TGTGCCAGCGCGGGTATCGGAACACCCCTCCACTTT
CASAGIGTPLHF
>TRBJ2-7|NA|14|TRBV20-1|few
TGCAGTGCTAGAGATGAACGGGGAATTTACGAGCAGTACTTC
CSARDERGIYEQYF
>TRBJ1-1|NA|12|TRBV20-1|NA
TGCAGTGCGACCCAGGGGAACGCTGAAGCTTTCTTT
CSATQGNAEAFF
>TRBJ1-1|NA|13|TRBV18|NA
TGTGCCAGCTCACCTATTCGGGACACTGAAGCTTTCTTT
CASSPIRDTEAFF
>TRBJ2-1|NA|14|TRBV4-1|NA
TGCGCCAGCAGCCAAGTCTCCGCTTCCAATGAGCAGTTCTTC
CASSQVSASNEQFF
>TRBJ1-1|NA|15|TRBV5-1|NA
TGCGACAGCAGCTGGTCGGGCAGGGGCAACACTGAAGCTTTCTTT
CDSSWSGRGNTEAFF
>TRBJ1-1|NA|14|TRBV10-3|NA
TGTGCCATCAGTGAGTCACGAGTGAACACTGAAGCTTTCTTT
CAISESRVNTEAFF
>TRBJ1-4|NA|14|TRBV5-1|few
TGCGCCAGCAGCTTCGAGACAGGTGGCGAAAAACTGTTTTTT
CASSFETGGEKLFF
>TRBJ1-5|NA|16|TRBV5-1|few
TGCGCCAGCAGCTTGGGTATCTTGGGCGACGGTCAGCCCCAGCATTTT
CASSLGILGDGQPQHF
>TRBJ2-3|NA|14|TRBV5-1|NA
TGCGCCAGCATCCGAGAAGGGGGGGCAGATACGCAGTATTTT
CASIREGGADTQYF
>TRBJ2-5|NA|13|TRBV7-2|few
TGTGCCAGCAGCTTCGGGATTCAAGAGACCCAGTACTTC
CASSFGIQETQYF
>TRBJ1-1|NA|13|TRBV29-1|few
TGCAGCGGCTCGGGAACCCAAGTTTCTGAAGCTTTCTTT
CSGSGTQVSEAFF
>TRBJ2-4|NA|15|TRBV6-1|NA
TGTGCCAGCAGTCAACAGGGAGGAGGAGAAAACATTCAGTACTTC
CASSQQGGGENIQYF
>TRBJ1-4|NA|15|TRBV3-1|many
TGTGCCAGCAGCCCCCGGACGAAGGATAATGAAAAACTGTTTTTT
CASSPRTKDNEKLFF
>TRBJ2-7|TRBD1|13|TRBV29-1|few
TGCAGCGGAGGACAGGGAGGCTCCTACGAGCAGTACTTC
CSGGQGGSYEQYF
>TRBJ1-1|NA|17|TRBV12-3/TRBV12-4|few
TGTGCCAGCACTCCCGAAGCCGGGGGAATTGTAAACACTGAAGCTTTCTTT
CASTPEAGGIVNTEAFF
>TRBJ1-2|NA|11|TRBV12-3/TRBV12-4|many
TGTGCCAGCAGTTTAGGGTCTGGCTACACCTTC
CASSLGSGYTF
>TRBJ1-1|NA|13|TRBV3-1|NA
TGTGCCAGCAGCGCATGGTTGAACACTGAAGCTTTCTTT
CASSAWLNTEAFF
>TRBJ1-1|TRBD1|15|TRBV5-1|NA
TGCGCCAGCAGCAGATGGGACAGTAGGGACACTGAAGCTTTCTTT
CASSRWDSRDTEAFF
>TRBJ1-1|NA|13|TRBV11-2|few
TGTGCCAGCAGCTTACGGGAAGGGTTGAAAGCTTTCTTT
CASSLREGLKAFF
>TRBJ2-7|NA|13|TRBV7-2|once
TGTGCCAGCAGCTTTGGACTTACCTACGAGCATTACTTC
CASSFGLTYEHYF
>TRBJ1-2|NA|13|TRBV20-1|few
TGCAGTGCTAGAGATCTTAACAAGTATGGCTACACCTTC
CSARDLNKYGYTF
>TRBJ1-4|NA|13|TRBV29-1|many
TGCAGCGTCGCACGGGTGTTTGGGGAAAAACTGTTTTTT
CSVARVFGEKLFF